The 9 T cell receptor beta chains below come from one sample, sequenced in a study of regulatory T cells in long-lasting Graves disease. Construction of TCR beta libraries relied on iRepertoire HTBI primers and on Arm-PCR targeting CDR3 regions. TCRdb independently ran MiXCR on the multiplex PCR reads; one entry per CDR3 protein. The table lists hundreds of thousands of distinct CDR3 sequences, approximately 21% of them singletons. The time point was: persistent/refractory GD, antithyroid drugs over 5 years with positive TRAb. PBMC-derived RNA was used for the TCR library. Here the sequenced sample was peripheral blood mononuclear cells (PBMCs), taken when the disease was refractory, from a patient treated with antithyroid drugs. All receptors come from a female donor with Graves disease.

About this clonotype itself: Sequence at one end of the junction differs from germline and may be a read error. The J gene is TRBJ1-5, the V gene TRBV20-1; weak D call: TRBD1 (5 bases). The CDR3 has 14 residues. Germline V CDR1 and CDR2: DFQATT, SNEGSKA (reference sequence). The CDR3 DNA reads TGCAGTGCTAACTGGGGCGGTAGCAGTCAGCCCCAGCATTTT. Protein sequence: CSANWGGSSQPQHF.

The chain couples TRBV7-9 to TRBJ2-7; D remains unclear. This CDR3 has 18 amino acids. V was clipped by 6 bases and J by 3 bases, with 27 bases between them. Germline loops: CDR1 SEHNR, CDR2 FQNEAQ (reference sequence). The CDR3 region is CASSPPLRTHGRSYEQYF. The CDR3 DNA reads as TGTGCCAGCAGTCCCCCCCTGCGAACGCACGGAAGGAGCTACGAGCAGTACTTC.

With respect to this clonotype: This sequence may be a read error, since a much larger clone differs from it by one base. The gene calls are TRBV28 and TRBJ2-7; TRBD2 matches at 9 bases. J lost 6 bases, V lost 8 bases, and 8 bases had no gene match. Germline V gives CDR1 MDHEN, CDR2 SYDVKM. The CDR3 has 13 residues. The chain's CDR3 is CASGQGRGGEQYF. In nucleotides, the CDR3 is TGTGCCAGCGGCCAGGGGCGGGGGGGCGAGCAGTACTTC.

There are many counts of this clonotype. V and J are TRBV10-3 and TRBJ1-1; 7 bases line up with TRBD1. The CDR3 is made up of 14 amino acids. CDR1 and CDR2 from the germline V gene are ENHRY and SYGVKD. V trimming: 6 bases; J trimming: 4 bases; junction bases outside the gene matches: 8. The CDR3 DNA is TGTGCCATCAGGGCTGGCCGGGACAGCACTGAAGCTTTCTTT. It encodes CAIRAGRDSTEAFF.

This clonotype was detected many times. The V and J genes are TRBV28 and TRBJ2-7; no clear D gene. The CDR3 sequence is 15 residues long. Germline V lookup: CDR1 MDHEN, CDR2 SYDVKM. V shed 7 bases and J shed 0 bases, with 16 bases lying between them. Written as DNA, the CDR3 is TGTGCCAGCACCCAAGCCCGCAGGAACTCCTACGAGCAGTACTTC. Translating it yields CASTQARRNSYEQYF.

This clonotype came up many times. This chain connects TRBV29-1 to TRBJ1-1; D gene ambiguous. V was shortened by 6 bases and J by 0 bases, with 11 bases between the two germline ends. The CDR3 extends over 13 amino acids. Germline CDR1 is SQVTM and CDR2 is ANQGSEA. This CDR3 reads CSVGGRLNTEAFF. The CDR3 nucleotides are TGCAGCGTCGGAGGACGGTTGAACACTGAAGCTTTCTTT.

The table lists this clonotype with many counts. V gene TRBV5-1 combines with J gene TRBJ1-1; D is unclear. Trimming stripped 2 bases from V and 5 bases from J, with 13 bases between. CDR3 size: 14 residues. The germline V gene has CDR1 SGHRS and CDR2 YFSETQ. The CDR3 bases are TGCGCCAGCAGCTTTACGTCCAGCGGTACTGAAGCTTTCTTT. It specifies CASSFTSSGTEAFF.

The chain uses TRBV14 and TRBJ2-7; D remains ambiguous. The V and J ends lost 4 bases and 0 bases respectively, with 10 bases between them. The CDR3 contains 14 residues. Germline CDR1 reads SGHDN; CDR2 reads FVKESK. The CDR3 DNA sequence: TGTGCCAGCAGCCTGGACGGACGCTCCTACGAGCAGTACTTC. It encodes CASSLDGRSYEQYF. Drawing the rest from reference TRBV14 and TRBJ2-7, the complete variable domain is EAGVTQFPSHSVIEKGQTVTLRCDPISGHDNLYWYRRVMGKEIKFLLHFVKESKQDESGMPNNRFLAERTGGTYSTLKVQPAELEDSGVYFCASSLDGRSYEQYFGPGTRLTVT.

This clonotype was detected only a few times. CDR3 nucleotide sequence: TGTGCCAGCAGGGTGTGGGAGAACACTGAAGCTTTCTTT. It codes for CASRVWENTEAFF. The V gene is TRBV7-9, the J gene TRBJ1-1; D unclear. The CDR3 length is 13 residues. V shed 6 bases and J shed 1 base, with 9 bases lying between them. In germline, CDR1 is SEHNR, CDR2 FQNEAQ (reference sequence).